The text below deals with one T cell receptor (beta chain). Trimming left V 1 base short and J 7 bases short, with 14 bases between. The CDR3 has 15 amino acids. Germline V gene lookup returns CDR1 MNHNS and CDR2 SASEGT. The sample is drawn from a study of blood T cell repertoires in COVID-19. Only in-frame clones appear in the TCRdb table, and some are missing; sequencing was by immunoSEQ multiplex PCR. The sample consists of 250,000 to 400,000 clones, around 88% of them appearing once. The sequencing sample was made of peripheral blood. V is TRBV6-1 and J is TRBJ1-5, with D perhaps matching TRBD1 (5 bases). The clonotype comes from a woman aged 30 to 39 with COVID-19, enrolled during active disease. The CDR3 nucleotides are TGTGCCAGCAGTGAAGGCACGGTATCAGGGCAGCCCCAGCATTTT. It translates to CASSEGTVSGQPQHF.